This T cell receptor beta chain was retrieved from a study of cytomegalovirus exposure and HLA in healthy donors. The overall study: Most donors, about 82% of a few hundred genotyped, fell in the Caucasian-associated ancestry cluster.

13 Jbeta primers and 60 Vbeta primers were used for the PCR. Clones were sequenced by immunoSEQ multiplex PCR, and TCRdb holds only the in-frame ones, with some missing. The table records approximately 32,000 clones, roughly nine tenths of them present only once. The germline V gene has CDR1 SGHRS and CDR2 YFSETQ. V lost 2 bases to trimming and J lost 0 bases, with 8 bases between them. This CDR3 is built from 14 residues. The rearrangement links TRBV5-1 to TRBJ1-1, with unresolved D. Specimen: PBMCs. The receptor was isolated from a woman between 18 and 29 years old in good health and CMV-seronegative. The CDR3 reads CASSLRDLNTEAFF. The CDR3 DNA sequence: TGCGCCAGCAGCTTACGAGACTTGAACACTGAAGCTTTCTTT.